This T cell receptor (beta chain) was documented in a study of T-cell reconstitution after alpha-beta-depleted transplantation in children. Study results and limitations: It was reported that alpha-beta T cells came from several hundred expanded graft clones (about two months after transplant). After transplant, high TCRbeta diversity at day 60 in some patients arose from surviving recipient T cells and thymic progenitors. T cells produced anew were the main source of T-cell counts and diversity one year after transplant.

The CDR3 is 15 residues long. V was pared by 3 bases and J by 0 bases, with 12 bases between. Germline assignment: CDR1 DFQATT and CDR2 SNEGSKA (reference sequence). Unique molecular identifiers featured in how the TCRbeta library was prepared. TCRdb called the PCR reads again in MiXCR, with one record for every CDR3 protein. The sample carries hundreds of thousands of distinct CDR3 sequences, 13% recorded once. This clonotype was detected only a few times. The antigen remains unidentified. The TCR was taken from a girl aged 2 to 9 with congenital amegakaryocytic thrombocytopenia, due to receive a stem cell transplant. The sequencing here drew on PBMCs, taken before TCRalphabeta/CD19-depleted stem cell transplant. The chain combines TRBV20-1 with TRBJ1-3; maybe TRBD1 (5 bases). The CDR3 reads CSASGRGASGNTIYF. For the CDR3, the DNA is TGCAGTGCTAGCGGACGAGGGGCCTCTGGAAACACCATATATTTT.